The clone carrying this T cell receptor (beta chain) was picked up many times. Time point given: sample taken at primary tumor resection. Whole RNA, which was extracted from tumor, nontumor lung tissue or frozen PBMC, was sequenced without any cell sorting. Samples were obtained from 65 to 80 donors, all untreated early-stage non-small cell lung cancer patients. With 2 bases removed from V and 6 bases from J, the gap between germline ends came to 14 bases. Germline V gives CDR1 KGHSH, CDR2 LQKENI. This CDR3 contains 14 residues. The sample originates from a study of spatial heterogeneity in lung cancer. About the study: In the raw reads, each unique TCR and UMI combination was present more than ten times on average.

TCRdb used MiXCR to reprocess the 5' RACE reads, holding one entry per CDR3 protein. The sample has under 15,000 distinct CDR3 sequences; approximately 15% are singletons. The sample consisted of PBMCs, taken at surgery. This receptor was identified in a male donor with early-stage non-small cell lung cancer. The chain links TRBV18 to TRBJ2-7; no clear D. The CDR3 is CASSPVKSWGEQYF. The DNA for the CDR3 is TGTGCCAGCTCACCAGTCAAAAGCTGGGGCGAGCAGTACTTC.